The sample holds many counts of the clone carrying this TCR beta chain. The target antigen is unknown. An expansion of CD8+CD57+ cells by flow cytometry had been shown in patients chosen for sequencing. Patients were untreated when blood was sampled. This sample is drawn from a study of CD8+CD57+ T cells in acquired aplastic anemia. Study-wide background: Each DNA sample taken from sorted CD4+ and CD8+ cells came to roughly 3.5 ug on average.

Overall study results and limits: Overlap between patients and controls comprised almost 30 CD8+ CDR3 sequences.

The V end lost 4 bases, the J end lost 7 bases, and 18 bases lay between the germline ends. Germline V gives CDR1 DFQATT, CDR2 SNEGSKA (reference sequence). CDR3 size: 14 residues. The template for TCR beta VDJ and CDR3 sequence profiling was genomic DNA. TCRdb reprocessed the reads via MiXCR and lists one record per CDR3 protein. This table has more than 150,000 distinct CDR3 sequences, around 50% appearing once. The J gene is TRBJ2-3, the V gene TRBV20-1, with TRBD1 as a possible D gene (6 bases). The TCR comes from a human donor with aplastic anemia. Sequencing input: sorted CD4+, CD8+, or CD8+CD57+ T cells (not recorded which) from PBMCs. CDR3 residues: CSAKARGGRNTQYF. CDR3 nucleotide sequence: TGCAGTGCTAAGGCTCGAGGGGGAAGAAATACGCAGTATTTT.